Below are 16 T cell receptor beta chains sequenced from a single sample in a study of blood T cell repertoires in COVID-19. TCRdb's table, derived via immunoSEQ multiplex PCR, lists solely in-frame clones and lacks some. Of about 240,000 clones listed, approximately 90% were seen once; the top ten hold over 4%. Specimen: PBMCs or T cells enriched from blood (not recorded which). Receptors were obtained from a woman between 25 and 40 years old who had recovered from COVID-19.

J is TRBJ1-5 and V is TRBV6-5; D uncertain. Germline CDR1 is MNHEY and CDR2 is SVGAGI. V was cut by 0 bases and J by 4 bases, with 10 bases left in between. The CDR3 is made up of 15 amino acids. As DNA, the CDR3 is TGTGCCAGCAGTTACTCGAGAGGAGGGAATCAGCCCCAGCATTTT. It codes for CASSYSRGGNQPQHF.

V gene TRBV11-2 combines with J gene TRBJ1-1; possible D gene TRBD1, 6 bases. Looked up from germline, CDR1 is SGHAT and CDR2 is FQNNGV. V lost 11 bases to trimming and J lost 1 base, with 14 bases between them. The CDR3 loop spans 13 amino acids. The CDR3 protein is CACMRTANTEAFF. CDR3 nucleotide sequence: TGTGCCTGCATGAGGACAGCGAACACTGAAGCTTTCTTT.

The chain uses TRBV27 and TRBJ2-1; D possibly corresponds to TRBD2 (6 bases). The CDR3 runs 17 residues. Trimming left V 1 base short and J 9 bases short, with 22 bases between. CDR1 and CDR2 from the germline V gene are MNHEY and SMNVEV (reference sequence). The CDR3 loop is CASSLWDWDSTPSEQFF. In DNA form, the CDR3 reads TGTGCCAGCAGTTTATGGGATTGGGACTCCACTCCCTCTGAGCAGTTCTTC.

This rearrangement joins TRBV28 to TRBJ2-1; D not certain. Germline CDR1 reads MDHEN; CDR2 reads SYDVKM. The CDR3 has 10 amino acids. The V end was cut by 6 bases, the J end by 8 bases, with 5 bases between. CDR3 sequence (DNA): TGTGCCAGCAGCCTCGATGAGCAGTTCTTC. Translated: CASSLDEQFF.

The chain links TRBV24-1 to TRBJ2-2; D may be TRBD2 (6 bases). Germline V CDR1 and CDR2: KGHDR, SFDVKD. The CDR3 has 17 residues. The V and J ends lost 3 bases and 3 bases respectively, with 16 bases between them. The CDR3 loop is CATSDPAGGIHTGELFF. CDR3 nucleotides: TGTGCCACCAGTGATCCTGCCGGAGGGATCCACACCGGGGAGCTGTTTTTT.

The rearrangement links TRBV28 to TRBJ1-3; D uncertain. The CDR3 totals 15 residues. Between the trimmed V and J ends, which lost 3 bases and 2 bases, there was a span of 11 bases. The germline gives CDR1 MDHEN, CDR2 SYDVKM. The CDR3 DNA reads TGTGCCAGCAGTTTCAGAGGAGGCGCTGGAAACACCATATATTTT. Amino acid sequence: CASSFRGGAGNTIYF.

This rearrangement joins TRBV18 to TRBJ2-3; 9 nucleotides agree with TRBD2. In germline, CDR1 is KGHSH, CDR2 LQKENI. Trimming took 1 base from V and 2 from J; bases not matched to a gene: 4. The CDR3 has 16 residues. The CDR3, as DNA: TGTGCCAGCTCACCACGGCCTAGCGGGGCCACAGATACGCAGTATTTT. It is translated as CASSPRPSGATDTQYF. The whole variable domain, filled in from reference TRBV18 and TRBJ2-3, reads NAGVMQNPRHLVRRRGQEARLRCSPMKGHSHVYWYRQLPEEGLKFMVYLQKENIIDESGMPKERFSAEFPKEGPSILRIQQVVRGDSAAYFCASSPRPSGATDTQYFGPGTRLTVL.

This chain joins TRBV2 and TRBJ2-5, with 8 nucleotides matching TRBD1. V shed 6 bases, J shed 2 bases, and the junction held 5 bases outside the gene matches. The CDR3 contains 14 residues. The germline gives CDR1 SNHLY, CDR2 FYNNEI. DNA of the CDR3: TGTGCCAGCAGCCGGGACAGGAGACAAGAGACCCAGTACTTC. Its translation: CASSRDRRQETQYF.

This clone was counted at least ten times. The CDR3 is CASSYGAESPLHF. In DNA form, the CDR3 reads TGTGCCAGCAGCTATGGAGCAGAGTCACCCCTCCACTTT. V usage is TRBV7-6 and J usage is TRBJ1-6, with unresolved D. CDR1 is SGHVS and CDR2 is FNYEAQ in the germline V gene. Trimming cost V 4 bases and J 10 bases, with 11 bases left between them. There are 13 residues in the CDR3. The whole variable domain, remainder taken from reference TRBV7-6 and TRBJ1-6, is GAGVSQSPRYKVTKRGQDVALRCDPISGHVSLYWYRQALGQGPEFLTYFNYEAQQDKSGLPNDRFSAERPEGSISTLTIQRTEQRDSAMYRCASSYGAESPLHFGNGTRLTVT.

J is TRBJ2-1 and V is TRBV24-1, with D possibly being TRBD2 (6 bases). Trimming took off 2 bases at V and 8 bases at J, with 9 bases between the two ends. Germline V lookup: CDR1 KGHDR, CDR2 SFDVKD. The CDR3 loop spans 13 amino acids. The CDR3 sequence is CATSDSSSDEQFF. The CDR3 DNA reads as TGTGCCACCAGTGATTCTTCTAGCGATGAGCAGTTCTTC.

The gene calls are TRBV18 and TRBJ1-1; 9 nucleotides agree with TRBD1. The CDR3 spans 18 residues. In germline, CDR1 is KGHSH, CDR2 LQKENI. The ends lost 2 bases at V and 0 bases at J; junction bases unmatched: 10. The CDR3, as DNA: TGTGCCAGCTCACCAACCCCGGGGACAGGGTTATTGAACACTGAAGCTTTCTTT. As protein: CASSPTPGTGLLNTEAFF.

The chain carries TRBV24-1 and TRBJ1-6; unclear D gene. V lost 5 bases and J 5 bases, leaving 9 bases between the germline ends. This CDR3 contains 14 residues. CDR1 and CDR2 (germline): KGHDR, SFDVKD. CDR3 residues: CATSGAGNNSPLHF. The CDR3 DNA reads as TGTGCCACCAGTGGCGCCGGTAATAATTCACCCCTCCACTTT.

The genes are TRBV11-1 and TRBJ2-1, with D maybe TRBD2 (6 bases). This CDR3 is 15 amino acids long. The germline CDR1 and CDR2 sequences are SGHAT and FQDESV (reference sequence). V was shortened by 3 bases and J by 8 bases, with 17 bases between the two germline ends. In DNA, the CDR3 is TGTGCCAGCAGCTTGGACGGGAGTATGCTCGATGAGCAGTTCTTC. This sequence encodes CASSLDGSMLDEQFF.

The chain joins TRBV19 to TRBJ1-1; weak D call: TRBD1 (5 bases). The germline V and J ends were trimmed by 4 bases and 3 bases, with 12 bases remaining between them. The CDR3 consists of 14 residues. CDR1 is LNHDA, CDR2 SQIVND, per germline (reference sequence). This CDR3 is CASSTQGWDTEAFF. CDR3 DNA sequence: TGTGCCAGTAGTACGCAGGGTTGGGACACTGAAGCTTTCTTT.

To note about this clone: One junction end disagrees with the germline gene, perhaps due to a read error. This chain joins TRBV7-7 and TRBJ2-5; weak D call: TRBD2 (5 bases). The CDR3 has 15 amino acids. Germline-derived CDR1 and CDR2 are SSHAT and FNYEAQ (reference sequence). CDR3 DNA sequence: TGTGCTAGCAGCTCCAACCCGGGATCCCGAGAGACCCAGTACTTC. Its translation: CASSSNPGSRETQYF.

V usage is TRBV7-2 and J usage is TRBJ1-1, with TRBD1 matching 8 bases. CDR3 length: 14 residues. V lost 6 bases, J lost 4 bases, and 7 bases stayed unmatched. Germline CDR1 SGHTA, CDR2 FQGNSA. The CDR3 is CASSTRTGSTEAFF. The CDR3, as DNA: TGTGCCAGCAGTACGCGGACAGGGAGCACTGAAGCTTTCTTT.